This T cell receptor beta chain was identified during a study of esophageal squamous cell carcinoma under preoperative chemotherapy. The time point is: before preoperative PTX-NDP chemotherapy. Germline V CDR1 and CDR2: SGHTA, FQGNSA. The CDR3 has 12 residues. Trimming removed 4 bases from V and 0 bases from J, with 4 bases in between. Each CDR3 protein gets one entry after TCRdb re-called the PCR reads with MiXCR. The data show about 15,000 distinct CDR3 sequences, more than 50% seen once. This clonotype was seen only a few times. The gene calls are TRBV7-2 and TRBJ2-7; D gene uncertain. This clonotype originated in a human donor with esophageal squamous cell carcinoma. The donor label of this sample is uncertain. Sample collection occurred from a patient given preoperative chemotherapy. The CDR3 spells CASSYLSYEQYF. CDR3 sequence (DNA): TGTGCCAGCAGCTATCTCTCCTACGAGCAGTACTTC. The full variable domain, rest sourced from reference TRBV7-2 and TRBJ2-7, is GAGVSQSPSNKVTEKGKDVELRCDPISGHTALYWYRQSLGQGLEFLIYFQGNSAPDKSGLPSDRFSAERTGGSVSTLTIQRTQQEDSAVYLCASSYLSYEQYFGPGTRLTVT.